The next 4 T cell receptor beta chains were all read from a single sample in a study of T cell repertoires in cytomegalovirus infection. TCRdb reanalysed the reads using MiXCR and keeps one entry per CDR3 protein. Of 160,000 or so distinct CDR3 sequences detected, roughly a quarter appear once; the ten largest clones hold approximately 9.9%. The sample taken for sequencing was PBMCs. The receptors were sampled from a human donor in good health (CMV status not recorded). Some clones in this sample may be carry-over from other donors' samples.

The rearrangement uses TRBV7-9 and TRBJ2-7; the match to TRBD1 covers 7 bases. Germline V gene sequence: CDR1 SEHNR, CDR2 FQNEAQ (reference sequence). The CDR3 loop spans 14 amino acids. Trimming cost V 5 bases and J 2 bases; bases outside gene matches: 6. The CDR3 nucleotides read TGTGCCAGCAGCCCTCCGGGACAGCCCTACGAGCAGTACTTC. It yields the protein CASSPPGQPYEQYF.

This clonotype has at least ten counts. The chain joins TRBV2 to TRBJ2-2; no clear D gene. V lost 4 bases and J lost 5, with 8 bases in between. In germline, CDR1 is SNHLY, CDR2 FYNNEI. This CDR3 spans 13 amino acids. The CDR3 is CASSVGITGELFF. In DNA form, the CDR3 reads TGTGCCAGCAGTGTAGGGATTACCGGGGAGCTGTTTTTT.

The chain is built from TRBV28 and TRBJ2-1, with TRBD2 matching over 10 bases. The CDR3 totals 13 residues. The V gene end was trimmed by 5 bases and the J gene end by 10 bases; junction bases not matched to a gene: 5. Per the germline V gene, CDR1 is MDHEN and CDR2 is SYDVKM. CDR3: CASSLAGEGEQFF. The CDR3 DNA is TGTGCCAGCAGTCTAGCGGGGGAGGGGGAGCAGTTCTTC.

This chain links TRBV6-2 or TRBV6-3 with TRBJ2-3; 9 positions agree with TRBD2. This CDR3 is built from 17 residues. Germline assignment: CDR1 MNHEY and CDR2 SVGEGT. The trim removed 0 bases at V and 1 base at J, leaving 5 bases unmatched. CDR3 coding DNA: TGTGCCAGCAGTTACTCGATGCGGGAGGGCCGCACAGATACGCAGTATTTT. Encoded protein: CASSYSMREGRTDTQYF.